The rows below give T cell receptor beta chains drawn from one sample of a study of blood T cell repertoires in COVID-19. Sequenced by immunoSEQ multiplex PCR; TCRdb stores in-frame clones only, minus some. The repertoire holds around 63,000 clones, with 70% to 90% as singletons. Sequencing was carried out using peripheral blood. The receptors originated from a woman over 75 with active COVID-19. The CDR3 runs from the conserved cysteine through the conserved F or W.

v_gene	j_gene	len	CDR3aa
TRBV9	TRBJ2-7	16	CASSVGGDTGVYEQYF
TRBV5-1	TRBJ2-1	17	CASSLGTKRVAYNEQFF
TRBV11-2	TRBJ2-6	16	CASSIPPGSGANVLTF
TRBV6-5	TRBJ1-1	15	CASSYQITEHTEAFF
TRBV25-1	TRBJ2-1	16	CASSEYGVAGGHEQFF
TRBV6-2/TRBV6-3	TRBJ2-1	14	CASSQLAGRGEQFF
TRBV4-2	TRBJ2-3	17	CASSQDNSGGAADTQYF
TRBV6-5	TRBJ2-1	15	CATRARDRGGDEQFF
TRBV4-3	TRBJ2-3	15	CASSPLGVSTDTQYF
TRBV6-5	TRBJ1-2	13	CASSYPGGYGYTF
TRBV11-2	TRBJ1-2	13	CASSLAWRGGYTF
TRBV9	TRBJ2-3	15	CASSATSGGTDTQYF
TRBV7-6	TRBJ1-2	15	CASSLGPGENYGYTF
TRBV7-9	TRBJ2-1	17	CASSLGTSGGPDNEQFF
TRBV6-1	TRBJ1-5	16	CASSETGGGFRQPQHF
TRBV5-1	TRBJ2-5	14	CASSDTSGGETQYF
TRBV19	TRBJ2-7	15	CASSISLAGGYEQYF
TRBV5-1	TRBJ2-5	16	CASSLYSGPLQETQYF
TRBV3-1/TRBV3-2	TRBJ1-3	14	CASSPRGAASTIYF
TRBV10-3	TRBJ2-5	15	CAISATSVLQETQYF
TRBV4-2	TRBJ1-1	13	CASSPRQGAEAFF
TRBV4-2	TRBJ1-5	16	CASSQDGQAINQPQHF
TRBV7-2	TRBJ2-1	13	CASSLKIDNEQFF
TRBV19	TRBJ2-3	15	CASSSRASGGDTQYF
TRBV5-4	TRBJ2-7	16	CASSLSSGGPSYEQYF
TRBV20-1	TRBJ1-6	12	CSASRGDSYLHF
TRBV4-2	TRBJ2-3	19	CASSQEGGRNARDTDTQYF
TRBV19	TRBJ1-4	14	CASSITRGDEKLFF
TRBV5-6	TRBJ2-7	13	CASSRAQGYEQYF
TRBV5-8	TRBJ1-6	16	CASATDSISYNSPLHF
TRBV30	TRBJ1-5	12	CAWSTGWQPQHF
TRBV27	TRBJ2-5	16	CASSLGLAGGPGTQYF
TRBV7-8	TRBJ2-7	15	CASSLYGLAGVYQDF
TRBV29-1	TRBJ1-4	13	CSVVRQNNEKLFF
TRBV5-1	TRBJ2-7	14	CASSLFLAGVEQYF
TRBV7-6	TRBJ2-1	14	CASSFHPNSNEQFF
TRBV10-2	TRBJ2-3	14	CASRAGLATDTQYF
TRBV9	TRBJ2-3	14	CASSVDTSTDTQYF
TRBV12-5	TRBJ2-3	14	CASGLGQGADTQYF
TRBV15	TRBJ2-3	16	CATSRGTGGATDTQYF
TRBV25-1	TRBJ2-2	15	CASITGDQNTGELFF
TRBV5-4	TRBJ2-3	14	CASSLGGRTDTQYF
TRBV7-8	TRBJ1-1	15	CASSRTGGVGTEAFF
TRBV10-3	TRBJ2-7	14	CAIRQSGGRYEQYF
TRBV5-6	TRBJ1-4	14	CASSRTDMYEKLFF
TRBV5-4	TRBJ2-3	15	CASSPGLANTDTQYF